A single TCR beta chain is shown here with its context. The record originates from a study of CD8 T cells in Susac syndrome. This CDR3 comprises 14 residues. The germline V and J ends were trimmed by 0 bases and 2 bases, with 8 bases remaining between them. Germline V CDR1 and CDR2: SGHDN, FVKESK. Roughly 0.45 to 1 ug RNA was reverse transcribed with random hexamers. TCRdb re-analysed the immunoSEQ multiplex PCR reads in MiXCR, keeping a single row per CDR3 protein. Of some 450,000 distinct CDR3 sequences in the sample, more than 70% were seen once. This chain links TRBV14 with TRBJ2-7, with no clear D. The sequencing input was CD8+ T cells from PBMCs. This TCR was sampled from a human donor with multiple sclerosis. CDR3 region: CASSQEGIPYEQYF. The CDR3 nucleotides read TGTGCCAGCAGCCAAGAGGGCATTCCCTACGAGCAGTACTTC.